The clone carrying this T cell receptor beta chain was counted many times. Its antigen is undetermined. Uncontrolled infection, other autoimmune disease, pregnancy or lactation barred patients from enrollment. Clinical symptoms, serum thyroxine and TRAb, thyroid ultrasound and orbital computed tomography together formed the diagnostic basis. RNA transcripts provided the source from which TCR beta CDR3 regions were amplified. The HTBI set primed first-round TCR CDR3 RT-PCR. TCRdb independently ran MiXCR on the multiplex PCR reads; one entry per CDR3 protein. The data hold around 200,000 distinct CDR3 sequences, with 15% to 20% observed a single time. From germline, CDR1 is SEHNR and CDR2 FQNEAQ (reference sequence). The CDR3 spans 16 residues. Trimming left V 5 bases short and J 5 bases short, with 21 bases between. The sample belongs to a study of T cells in Graves' hyperthyroidism and ophthalmopathy.

Regarding the study as a whole: It was a median approximately 6 months before onset that the model predicted ophthalmopathy. Peripheral blood also featured most of the thyroid clonotypes expanded above 0.001.

The TCR sequence derives from a middle-aged man with Graves' hyperthyroidism. The sequenced material came from blood. The rearrangement joins TRBV7-9 to TRBJ1-1; D is ambiguous. This CDR3 reads CASSHSPQGSGTEAFF. Here the CDR3 DNA reads TGTGCCAGCAGCCATAGCCCCCAAGGGTCGGGAACTGAAGCTTTCTTT.